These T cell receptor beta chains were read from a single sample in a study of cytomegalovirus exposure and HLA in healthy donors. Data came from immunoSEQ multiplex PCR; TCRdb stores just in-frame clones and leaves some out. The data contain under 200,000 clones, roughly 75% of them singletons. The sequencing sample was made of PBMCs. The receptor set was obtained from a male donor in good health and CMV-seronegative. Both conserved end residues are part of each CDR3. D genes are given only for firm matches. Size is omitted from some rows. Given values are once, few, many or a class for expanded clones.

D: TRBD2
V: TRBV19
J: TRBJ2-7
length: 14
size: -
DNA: TGTGCCAGTAGTAACTTAGCGGGAGTTGACGAGCAGTACTTC
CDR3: CASSNLAGVDEQYF

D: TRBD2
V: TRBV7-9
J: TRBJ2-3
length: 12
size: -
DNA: TGTGCCAGCAGCCCGGGGGGGGATACGCAGTATTTT
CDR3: CASSPGGDTQYF

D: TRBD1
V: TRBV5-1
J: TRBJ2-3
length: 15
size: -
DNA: TGCGCCAGCAGCTTGGGGACAGGGTATGCAGATACGCAGTATTTT
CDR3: CASSLGTGYADTQYF

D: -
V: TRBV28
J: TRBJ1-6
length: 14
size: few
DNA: TGTGCCAGCAGTTTATACGGGGTTAATTCACCCCTCCACTTT
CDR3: CASSLYGVNSPLHF

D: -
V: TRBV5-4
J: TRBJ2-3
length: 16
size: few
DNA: TGTGCCAGCCATATGGGAGGTAGGACTAACACAGATACGCAGTATTTT
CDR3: CASHMGGRTNTDTQYF

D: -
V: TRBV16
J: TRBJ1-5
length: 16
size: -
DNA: TGTGCCAGCAGCCAATCGGCGGGGGGGAGGAATCAGCCCCAGCATTTT
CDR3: CASSQSAGGRNQPQHF

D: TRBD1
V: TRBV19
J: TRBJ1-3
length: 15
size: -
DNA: TGTGCCACATCGACAGGGTCAAACTCTGGAAACACCATATATTTT
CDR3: CATSTGSNSGNTIYF

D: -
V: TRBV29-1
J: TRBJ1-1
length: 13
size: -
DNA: TGCAGCGTTTCGGACAGTCCGGAAACTGAAGCTTTCTTT
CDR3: CSVSDSPETEAFF

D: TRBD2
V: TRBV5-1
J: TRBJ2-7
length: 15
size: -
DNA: TGCGCCAGCAGCTTGACCACTAGCGACGGGGGCGAGCAGTACTTC
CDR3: CASSLTTSDGGEQYF

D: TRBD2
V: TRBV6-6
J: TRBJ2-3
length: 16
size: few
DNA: TGTGCCAGCAGAACTGTTAGCGGGAGTAACCCAGATACGCAGTATTTT
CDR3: CASRTVSGSNPDTQYF

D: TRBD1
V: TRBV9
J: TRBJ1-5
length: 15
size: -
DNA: TGTGCCAGCAGCGTATCGGGACAGCGTTATCAGCCCCAGCATTTT
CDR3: CASSVSGQRYQPQHF

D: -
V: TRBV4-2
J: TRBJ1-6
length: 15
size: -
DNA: TGTGCCAGCAGCCGGCCAAGGGGCTGGGATTCACCCCTCCACTTT
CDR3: CASSRPRGWDSPLHF

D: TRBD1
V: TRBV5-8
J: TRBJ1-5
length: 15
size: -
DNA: TGTGCCAGCAGCCTAGGGACAGGGGTTAATCAGCCCCAGCATTTT
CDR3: CASSLGTGVNQPQHF

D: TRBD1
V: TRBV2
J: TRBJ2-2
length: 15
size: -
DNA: TGTGCCAGCAGTGACGGGACAGCGAACACCGGGGAGCTGTTTTTT
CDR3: CASSDGTANTGELFF

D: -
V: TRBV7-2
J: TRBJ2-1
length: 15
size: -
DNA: TGTGCCAGCAGCTTAGACGCGGGATCCTACAATGAGCAGTTCTTC
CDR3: CASSLDAGSYNEQFF

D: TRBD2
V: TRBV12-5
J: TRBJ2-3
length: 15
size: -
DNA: TGTGCTAGTGGTTTAACGGGGGGGCCCACAGATACGCAGTATTTT
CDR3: CASGLTGGPTDTQYF